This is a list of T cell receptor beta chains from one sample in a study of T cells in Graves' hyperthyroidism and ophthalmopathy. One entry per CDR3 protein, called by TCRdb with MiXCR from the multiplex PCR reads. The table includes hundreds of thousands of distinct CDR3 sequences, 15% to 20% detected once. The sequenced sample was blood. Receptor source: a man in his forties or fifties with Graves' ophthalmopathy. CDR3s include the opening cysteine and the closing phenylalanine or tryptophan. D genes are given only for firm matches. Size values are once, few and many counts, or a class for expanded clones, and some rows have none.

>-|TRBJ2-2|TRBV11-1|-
TGTGCCAGCAGCCAACGGGGGCGGGGTTTGTCCGGGGAGCTGTTTTTT
CASSQRGRGLSGELFF
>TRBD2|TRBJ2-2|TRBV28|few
TGTGCCAGCCTACCTTTCACCCCGGGACTAGCGGAAACGAACACCGGGGAGCTGTTTTTT
CASLPFTPGLAETNTGELFF
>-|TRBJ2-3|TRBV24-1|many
TGTGCCACCCGTTTAGGCGTTACGCAGTATTTT
CATRLGVTQYF
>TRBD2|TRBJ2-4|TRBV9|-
TGTGCCAGCAGCCCCGGACTAGCGGTTGCCAAAAACATTCAGTACTTC
CASSPGLAVAKNIQYF
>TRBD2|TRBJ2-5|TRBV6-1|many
TGTGCCAGCAGTCCAACCACTTGGGGGGGGGAGACCCAGTACTTC
CASSPTTWGGETQYF
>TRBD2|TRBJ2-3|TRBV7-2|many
TGTGCCAGCAGCTTAGATGCGGGAGCCACAGATACGCAGTATTTT
CASSLDAGATDTQYF
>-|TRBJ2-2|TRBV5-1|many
TGCGCCAGCAGCTCCCTCGACACCGGGGAGCTGTTTTTT
CASSSLDTGELFF
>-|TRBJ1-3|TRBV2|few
TGTGCCAGCAGCCAGGACTCTGGAAACACCATATATTTT
CASSQDSGNTIYF
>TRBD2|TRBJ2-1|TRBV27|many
TGTGCCAGCAGTACACCCGGTTCTAGCGGGAGACGGGATGAGCAGTTCTTC
CASSTPGSSGRRDEQFF
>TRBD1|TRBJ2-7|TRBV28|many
TGTGCCAGCAGGATAACGGACAGGGAATACGAGCAGTACTTC
CASRITDREYEQYF
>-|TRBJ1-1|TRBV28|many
TGTGCCAGCAGTGTAGGCACTGAAGCTTTCTTT
CASSVGTEAFF
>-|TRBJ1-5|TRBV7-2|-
TGTGCCAGCAGCTTATGGTCCGGGTTCAATCAGCCCCAGCATTTT
CASSLWSGFNQPQHF
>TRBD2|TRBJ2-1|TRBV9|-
TGTGCCAGCAGCCCAGCGGGGGAGGACTACAATGAGCAGTTCTTC
CASSPAGEDYNEQFF
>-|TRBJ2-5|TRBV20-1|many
TGCAGTGCTAGAGCGTCACAGGGAAGACAGACCCAGTACTTC
CSARASQGRQTQYF
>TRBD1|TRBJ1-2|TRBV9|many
TGTGCCAGCAACGACGGACAGGATGGCTACACCTTC
CASNDGQDGYTF
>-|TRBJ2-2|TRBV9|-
TGTGCCAGCGGGCCTCATTCCACCGGGGAGCTGTTTTTT
CASGPHSTGELFF
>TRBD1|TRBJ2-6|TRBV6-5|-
TGTGCCAGCAGTTACATCGGGACAGGGGCTGCTGGGGCCAACGTCCTGACTTTC
CASSYIGTGAAGANVLTF
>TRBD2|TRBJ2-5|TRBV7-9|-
TGTGCCAGCAGCTTTACTAGCGGGGAAGAGACCCAGTACTTC
CASSFTSGEETQYF
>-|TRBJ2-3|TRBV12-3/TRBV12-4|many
TGTGCCAGCAGTTTTACCCGGCCAGGGTGGGGGGATACGCAGTATTTT
CASSFTRPGWGDTQYF
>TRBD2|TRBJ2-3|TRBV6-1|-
TGTGCCAGCAGCATGTCCCGGACTAGCGGGGGAACAGATACGCAGTATTTT
CASSMSRTSGGTDTQYF
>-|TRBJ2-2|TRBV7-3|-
TGTGCCAGCAGCTTAGGACGGGAGCTCACCGGGGAGCTGTTTTTT
CASSLGRELTGELFF
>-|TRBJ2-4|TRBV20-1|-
TGCAGTGCTAGAGACAGGTCGGCCAAAAACATTCAGTACTTC
CSARDRSAKNIQYF
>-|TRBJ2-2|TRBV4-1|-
TGCGCCAGCAGCCTGGGCAGATCGATCGGGGAGCTGTTTTTT
CASSLGRSIGELFF
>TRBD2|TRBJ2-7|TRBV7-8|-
TGTGCCAGCTCCGCCCTAGCGGGGGGGGTCCGCTACGAGCAGTACTTC
CASSALAGGVRYEQYF
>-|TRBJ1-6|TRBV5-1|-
TGCGCCAGCAGAGAGGAGGTGAGCTCCTATAATTCACCCCTCCACTTT
CASREEVSSYNSPLHF
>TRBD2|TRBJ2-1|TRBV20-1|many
TGCAGTGCTACGGGACTACCAGCGGGAGAGCAGTTCTTC
CSATGLPAGEQFF
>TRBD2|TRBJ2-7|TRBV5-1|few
TGCGCCAGCAGCTACCCTGGGACTAGCGGGAGATACGAGCAGTACTTC
CASSYPGTSGRYEQYF
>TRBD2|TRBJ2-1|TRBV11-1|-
TGTGCCAGCAGCTCAAAACTAGCGACCCCCCGTCCGTTCTTC
CASSSKLATPRPFF
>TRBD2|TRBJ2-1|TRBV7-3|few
TGTGCCAGCAGCGGAATGCTAGCGGGGGGCCGGGGTGAGCAGTTCTTC
CASSGMLAGGRGEQFF
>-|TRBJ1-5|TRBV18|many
TGTGCCAGCTCACCAGGGCCCCTAAATCAGCCCCAGCATTTT
CASSPGPLNQPQHF
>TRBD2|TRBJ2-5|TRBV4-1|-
TGCGCCAGCAGCCTTGGCCTAGCGGGGAGATTGGAGACCCAGTACTTC
CASSLGLAGRLETQYF
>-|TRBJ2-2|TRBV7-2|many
TGTGCCAGCAGCCCGCCGGGACCCGGGGAGCTGTTTTTT
CASSPPGPGELFF
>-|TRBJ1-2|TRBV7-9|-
TGTGCCAGCAGCACGGTAGGGGTAAGGAACTATGGCTACACCTTC
CASSTVGVRNYGYTF
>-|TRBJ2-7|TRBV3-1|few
TGTGCCAGCAGCCAAGACCCCGGGTTCTCCTACGAGCAGTACTTC
CASSQDPGFSYEQYF
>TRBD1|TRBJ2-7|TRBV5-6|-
TGTGCCACTCACAGGGGGCGGAATACCTACGAGCAGTACTTC
CATHRGRNTYEQYF